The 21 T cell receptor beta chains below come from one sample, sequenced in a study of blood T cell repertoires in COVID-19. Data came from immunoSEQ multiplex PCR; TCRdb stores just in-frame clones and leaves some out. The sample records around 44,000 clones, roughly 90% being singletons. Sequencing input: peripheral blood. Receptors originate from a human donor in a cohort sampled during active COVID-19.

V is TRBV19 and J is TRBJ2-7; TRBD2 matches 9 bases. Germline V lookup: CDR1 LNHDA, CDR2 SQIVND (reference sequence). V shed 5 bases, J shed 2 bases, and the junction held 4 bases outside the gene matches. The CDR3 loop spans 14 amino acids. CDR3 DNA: TGTGCCAGTAGTTCGGCGGGAGGGCCCTACGAGCAGTACTTC. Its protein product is CASSSAGGPYEQYF.

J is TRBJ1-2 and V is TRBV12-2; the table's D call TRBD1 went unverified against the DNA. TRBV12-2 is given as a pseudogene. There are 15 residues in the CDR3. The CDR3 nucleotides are TGTGCAAGTCGCTTACGGGACAAGCCGGTATATGGCTACACCTTC. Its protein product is CASRLRDKPVYGYTF.

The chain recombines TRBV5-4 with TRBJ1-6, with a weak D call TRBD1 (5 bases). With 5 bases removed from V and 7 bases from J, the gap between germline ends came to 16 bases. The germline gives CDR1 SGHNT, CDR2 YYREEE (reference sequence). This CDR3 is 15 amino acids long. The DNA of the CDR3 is TGTGCCAGCAGGTCGGGGGGGGTGGTGAATTCACCCCTCCACTTT. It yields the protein CASRSGGVVNSPLHF.

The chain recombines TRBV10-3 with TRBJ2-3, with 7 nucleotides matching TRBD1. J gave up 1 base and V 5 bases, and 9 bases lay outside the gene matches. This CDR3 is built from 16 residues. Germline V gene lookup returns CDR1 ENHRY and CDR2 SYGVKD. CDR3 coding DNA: TGTGCCATCAGTAAAACAGGGGATCGGGGCACAGATACGCAGTATTTT. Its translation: CAISKTGDRGTDTQYF.

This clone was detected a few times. CDR3 residues: CASSQVSGYTF. In DNA form, the CDR3 reads TGTGCCAGCAGCCAAGTCTCCGGCTACACCTTC. This chain joins TRBV3-1 (or the pseudogene TRBV3-2) and TRBJ1-2; no clear D. The CDR3 is made up of 11 amino acids. V gave up 1 base and J gave up 8 bases, with 5 bases separating them. CDR1 LGHDT and CDR2 YNNKEL come from the germline V gene (reference sequence).

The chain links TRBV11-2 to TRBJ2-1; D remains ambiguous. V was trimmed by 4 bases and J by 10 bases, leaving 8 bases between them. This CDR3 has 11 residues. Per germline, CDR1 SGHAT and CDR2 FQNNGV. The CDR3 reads CASSYQNEQFF. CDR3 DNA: TGTGCCAGCAGCTACCAGAACGAGCAGTTCTTC.

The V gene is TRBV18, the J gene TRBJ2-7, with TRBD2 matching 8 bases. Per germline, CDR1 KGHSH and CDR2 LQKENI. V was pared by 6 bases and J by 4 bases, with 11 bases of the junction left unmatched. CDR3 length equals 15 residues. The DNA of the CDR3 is TGTGCCAGCTCCCCCGACACGGGAGGGCCTTACGAGCAGTACTTC. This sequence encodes CASSPDTGGPYEQYF.

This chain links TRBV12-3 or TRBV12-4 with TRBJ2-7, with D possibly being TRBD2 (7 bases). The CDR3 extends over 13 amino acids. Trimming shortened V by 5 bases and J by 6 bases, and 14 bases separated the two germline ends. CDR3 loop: CASSIAGATEQYF. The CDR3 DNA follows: TGTGCCAGCAGTATCGCGGGGGCTACCGAGCAGTACTTC.

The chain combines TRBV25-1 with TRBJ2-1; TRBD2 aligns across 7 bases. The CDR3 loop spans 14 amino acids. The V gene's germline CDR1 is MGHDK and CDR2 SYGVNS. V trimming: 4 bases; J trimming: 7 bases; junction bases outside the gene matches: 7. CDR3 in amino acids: CASSVSGALNEQFF. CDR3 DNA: TGTGCCAGCAGTGTCAGCGGGGCCCTTAATGAGCAGTTCTTC.

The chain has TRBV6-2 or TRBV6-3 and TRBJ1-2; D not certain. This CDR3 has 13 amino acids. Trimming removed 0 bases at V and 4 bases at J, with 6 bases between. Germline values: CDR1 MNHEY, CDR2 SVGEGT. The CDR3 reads CASSYSGVYGYTF. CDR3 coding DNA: TGTGCCAGCAGTTACTCGGGAGTCTATGGCTACACCTTC.

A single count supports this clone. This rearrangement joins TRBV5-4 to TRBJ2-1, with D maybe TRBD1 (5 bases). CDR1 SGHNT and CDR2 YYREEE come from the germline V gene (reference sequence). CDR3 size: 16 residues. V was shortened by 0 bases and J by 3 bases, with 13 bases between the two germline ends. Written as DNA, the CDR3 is TGTGCCAGCAGCTTGGCCTCATCAGGGTTCTACAATGAGCAGTTCTTC. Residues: CASSLASSGFYNEQFF. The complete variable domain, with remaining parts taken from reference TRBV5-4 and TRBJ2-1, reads ETGVTQSPTHLIKTRGQQVTLRCSSQSGHNTVSWYQQALGQGPQFIFQYYREEENGRGNFPPRFSGLQFPNYSSELNVNALELDDSALYLCASSLASSGFYNEQFFGPGTRLTVL.

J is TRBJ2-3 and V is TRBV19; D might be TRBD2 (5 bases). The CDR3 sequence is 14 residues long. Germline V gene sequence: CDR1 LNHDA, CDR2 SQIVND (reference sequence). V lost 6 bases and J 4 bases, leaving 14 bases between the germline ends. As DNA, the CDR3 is TGTGCCAGTAGAGAGGGATTTCCTGCAGATACGCAGTATTTT. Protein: CASREGFPADTQYF.

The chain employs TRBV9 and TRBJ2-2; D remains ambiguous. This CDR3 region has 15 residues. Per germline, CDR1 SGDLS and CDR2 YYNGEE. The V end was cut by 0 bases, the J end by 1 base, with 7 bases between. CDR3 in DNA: TGTGCCAGCAGCGTAGAGCCGAAGAACACCGGGGAGCTGTTTTTT. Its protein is CASSVEPKNTGELFF.

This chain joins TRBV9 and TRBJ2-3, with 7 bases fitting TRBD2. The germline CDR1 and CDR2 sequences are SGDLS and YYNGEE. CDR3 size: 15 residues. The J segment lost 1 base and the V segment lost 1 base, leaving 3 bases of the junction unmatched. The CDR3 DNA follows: TGTGCCAGCAGCGTACAAGCGGGGCGCACAGATACGCAGTATTTT. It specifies CASSVQAGRTDTQYF.

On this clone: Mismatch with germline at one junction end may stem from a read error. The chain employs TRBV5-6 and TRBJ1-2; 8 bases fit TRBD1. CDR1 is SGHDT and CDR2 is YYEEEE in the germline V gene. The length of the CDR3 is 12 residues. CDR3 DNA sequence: TGTGCCAGCAGCATCCCAGGACAGGGTAGTTCCTTC. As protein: CASSIPGQGSSF.

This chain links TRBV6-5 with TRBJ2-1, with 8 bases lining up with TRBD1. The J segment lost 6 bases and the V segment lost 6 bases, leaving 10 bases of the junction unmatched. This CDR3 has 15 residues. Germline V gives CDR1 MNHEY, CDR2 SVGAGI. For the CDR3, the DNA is TGTGCCAGCAGCGCGCCGAAAACAGGGGGCAATGAGCAGTTCTTC. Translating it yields CASSAPKTGGNEQFF.

CDR3 sequence: CARSRDRGHEQYF. The CDR3 bases are TGTGCTCGCAGCCGGGACAGGGGGCACGAGCAGTACTTC. The genes are TRBV30 and TRBJ2-7; the match to TRBD1 covers 12 bases. The CDR3 consists of 13 residues. Germline CDR1 reads GTSNPN; CDR2 reads SVGIG (reference sequence).

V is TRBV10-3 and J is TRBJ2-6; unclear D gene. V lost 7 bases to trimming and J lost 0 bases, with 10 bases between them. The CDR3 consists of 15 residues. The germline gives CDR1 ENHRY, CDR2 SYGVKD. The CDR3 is CAIKELHSGANVLTF. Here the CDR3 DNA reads TGTGCCATCAAAGAGCTCCACTCTGGGGCCAACGTCCTGACTTTC.

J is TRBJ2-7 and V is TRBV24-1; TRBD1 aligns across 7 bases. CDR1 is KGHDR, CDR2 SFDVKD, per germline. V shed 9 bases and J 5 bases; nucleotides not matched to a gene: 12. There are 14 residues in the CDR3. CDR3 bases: TGTGCCACCTCACCCGGCCAGGGGGTTCACGAGCAGTACTTC. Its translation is CATSPGQGVHEQYF.

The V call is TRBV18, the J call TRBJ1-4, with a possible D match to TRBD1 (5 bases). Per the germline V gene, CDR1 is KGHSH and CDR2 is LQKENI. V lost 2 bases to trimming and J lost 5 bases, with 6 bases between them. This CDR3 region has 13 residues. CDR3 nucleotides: TGTGCCAGCTCACCAGGGGGGAATGAAAAACTGTTTTTT. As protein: CASSPGGNEKLFF.

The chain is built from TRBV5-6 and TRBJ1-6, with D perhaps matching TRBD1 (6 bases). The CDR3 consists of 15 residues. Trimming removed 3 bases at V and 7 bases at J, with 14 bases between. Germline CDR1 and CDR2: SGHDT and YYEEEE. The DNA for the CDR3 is TGTGCCAGCAGCTCCCAGGGGAGAGGAAATTCACCCCTCCACTTT. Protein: CASSSQGRGNSPLHF.